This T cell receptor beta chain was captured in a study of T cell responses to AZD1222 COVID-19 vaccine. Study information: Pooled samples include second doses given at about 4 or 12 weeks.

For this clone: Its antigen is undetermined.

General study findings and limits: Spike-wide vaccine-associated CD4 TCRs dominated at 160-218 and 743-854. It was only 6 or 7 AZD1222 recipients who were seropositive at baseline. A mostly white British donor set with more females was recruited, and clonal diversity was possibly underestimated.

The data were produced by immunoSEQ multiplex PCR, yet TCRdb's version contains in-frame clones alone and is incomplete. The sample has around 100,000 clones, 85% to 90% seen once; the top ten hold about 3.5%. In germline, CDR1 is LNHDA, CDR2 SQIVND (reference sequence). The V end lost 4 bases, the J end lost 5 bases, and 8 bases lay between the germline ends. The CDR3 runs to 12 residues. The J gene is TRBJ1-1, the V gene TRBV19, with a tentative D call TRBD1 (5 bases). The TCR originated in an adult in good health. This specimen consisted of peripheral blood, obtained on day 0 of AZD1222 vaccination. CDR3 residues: CASSTGTTEAFF. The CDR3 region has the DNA TGTGCCAGTAGTACTGGGACGACTGAAGCTTTCTTT.